These 17 T cell receptor beta chains came from one sample sequenced in a study of cytomegalovirus exposure and HLA in healthy donors. The protocol was immunoSEQ multiplex PCR, while the TCRdb copy is restricted to in-frame clones and leaves out a portion. Of about 110,000 clones in the sample, around 89% are singletons; the top ten hold under 1.5%. Sequenced: PBMCs. These receptors were collected from a woman in her twenties or thirties in good health and CMV-seropositive.

This clone was seen only a few times. The chain combines TRBV6-5 with TRBJ1-2, with D unresolved. V was pared by 6 bases and J by 3 bases, with 8 bases between. The CDR3 has 12 residues. Germline V lookup: CDR1 MNHEY, CDR2 SVGAGI. In DNA form, the CDR3 reads TGTGCCAGCAGGAAAACAGACTATGGCTACACCTTC. Its translation: CASRKTDYGYTF.

This chain links TRBV18 with TRBJ1-2; 7 nucleotides align to TRBD1. This CDR3 has 17 amino acids. After removal of 6 bases from V and 2 bases from J, the junction contained 15 bases not matched to a gene. Germline CDR1 KGHSH, CDR2 LQKENI. The CDR3 nucleotides are TGTGCCAGCTCCCCTACGGGCAGGGGGAATACCAACTATGGCTACACCTTC. Encoded protein: CASSPTGRGNTNYGYTF. Supplemented by reference TRBV18 and TRBJ1-2, the full variable domain reads NAGVMQNPRHLVRRRGQEARLRCSPMKGHSHVYWYRQLPEEGLKFMVYLQKENIIDESGMPKERFSAEFPKEGPSILRIQQVVRGDSAAYFCASSPTGRGNTNYGYTFGSGTRLTVV.

This chain joins TRBV4-2 and TRBJ2-3, with 8 nucleotides matching TRBD2. This CDR3 comprises 15 residues. J was trimmed by 1 base and V by 0 bases; bases with no gene match: 0. Germline CDR1 is LGHNA and CDR2 is YNFKEQ. The CDR3 DNA reads as TGTGCCAGCAGCCAAGAGACTAGCGGCACAGATACGCAGTATTTT. Amino acids: CASSQETSGTDTQYF.

The gene calls are TRBV19 and TRBJ2-7; D is possibly TRBD1 (5 bases). There are 15 residues in the CDR3. CDR1 and CDR2 from the germline V gene are LNHDA and SQIVND (reference sequence). Trimming took 3 bases from V and 7 from J, leaving 19 bases between them. This CDR3 is CASSIRATSNNEQYF. The CDR3 bases are TGTGCCAGTAGTATCAGGGCGACGTCCAATAATGAGCAGTACTTC.

V usage is TRBV11-3 and J usage is TRBJ2-3, with 8 positions matching TRBD2. The germline V gene encodes CDR1 SGHNT and CDR2 YENEEA. The CDR3 consists of 15 residues. The V and J ends lost 3 bases and 2 bases, in that order; junction bases with no gene match: 4. CDR3 bases: TGTGCCAGCAGCTTGGGCGGGAGGACCACAGATACGCAGTATTTT. This sequence encodes CASSLGGRTTDTQYF.

The gene calls are TRBV30 and TRBJ2-4; a possible D gene is TRBD1 (6 bases). CDR1 and CDR2 from the germline V gene are GTSNPN and SVGIG (reference sequence). Trimming left V 3 bases short and J 6 bases short, with 9 bases between. CDR3 size: 12 residues. CDR3 DNA sequence: TGTGCCTGGAGACAGGGATTAAACATTCAGTACTTC. This translates into CAWRQGLNIQYF.

The genes are TRBV30 and TRBJ2-1; 7 bases are shared with TRBD1. CDR1 is GTSNPN, CDR2 SVGIG, per germline (reference sequence). V lost 4 bases and J lost 4; bases outside the gene matches: 7. The length of the CDR3 is 14 residues. The CDR3 DNA is TGTGCCTGGAACAGGGGCTGGACTTACAATGAGCAGTTCTTC. Its protein product is CAWNRGWTYNEQFF. Full variable domain (outside the CDR3, taken from reference TRBV30 and TRBJ2-1): SQTIHQWPATLVQPVGSPLSLECTVEGTSNPNLYWYRQAAGRGLQLLFYSVGIGQISSEVPQNLSASRPQDRQFILSSKKLLLSDSGFYLCAWNRGWTYNEQFFGPGTRLTVL.

The J gene is TRBJ1-1, the V gene TRBV21-1; the DNA was not compared with TRBD1, the D call given in the table. TRBV21-1 is listed as a pseudogene. The CDR3 totals 17 residues. The CDR3 DNA follows: TGTGCCAGCAGCAAAGGTGTCCCAGGGGCGAGGAGCACTGAAGCTTTCTTT. Translation gives CASSKGVPGARSTEAFF.

V and J are TRBV9 and TRBJ2-7; maybe TRBD1 (6 bases). The CDR3 runs to 15 residues. Trimming removed 1 base from V and 5 bases from J, with 16 bases in between. Germline lookup yields CDR1 SGDLS and CDR2 YYNGEE. In DNA form, the CDR3 reads TGTGCCAGCAGCGTACAGGGGTCCCCCGGCCACGAGCAGTACTTC. It encodes CASSVQGSPGHEQYF.

V and J are TRBV30 and TRBJ2-7, with D possibly matching TRBD1 (5 bases). Trimming stripped 4 bases from V and 5 bases from J, with 18 bases between. The germline V gene has CDR1 GTSNPN and CDR2 SVGIG (reference sequence). This CDR3 is 14 amino acids long. CDR3 nucleotides: TGTGCCTGGACGGCCCTAGGGGCTAATGACGAGCAGTACTTC. Amino acids: CAWTALGANDEQYF.

The chain joins TRBV5-1 to TRBJ2-1; possibly TRBD2 for D (5 bases). The CDR3 has 13 amino acids. Germline V gives CDR1 SGHRS, CDR2 YFSETQ. V lost 0 bases, J lost 5 bases, and 6 bases lay in between. DNA for the CDR3: TGCGCCAGCAGCTTGGGACTACACAATGAGCAGTTCTTC. Translated, it gives CASSLGLHNEQFF.

This chain connects TRBV19 to TRBJ2-5; 9 bases match TRBD1. Germline lookup yields CDR1 LNHDA and CDR2 SQIVND (reference sequence). V trimming: 5 bases; J trimming: 4 bases; junction bases outside the gene matches: 5. The CDR3 has 14 amino acids. This CDR3 is CASSATGGAETQYF. DNA for the CDR3: TGTGCCAGTAGTGCTACAGGGGGCGCAGAGACCCAGTACTTC.

The chain links TRBV5-6 to TRBJ2-7; the D is unclear. The germline gives CDR1 SGHDT, CDR2 YYEEEE. Trimming pared 4 bases from V and 5 bases from J, leaving 10 bases between. This CDR3 has 12 amino acids. The CDR3 sequence: CASSLEPHEQYF. The DNA for the CDR3 is TGTGCCAGCAGCCTAGAGCCACACGAGCAGTACTTC.

This sequence joins TRBV13 and TRBJ2-3; TRBD2 agrees at 9 bases. The CDR3 sequence is 15 residues long. V dropped 5 bases and J dropped 0; count of bases not matched to a gene: 3. Germline assignment: CDR1 PRHDT and CDR2 FYEKMQ (reference sequence). The CDR3 coding sequence is TGTGCCAGCAGCCTTAGCGGGAGAAGCACAGATACGCAGTATTTT. This translates into CASSLSGRSTDTQYF.

This rearrangement joins TRBV9 to TRBJ2-5, with a tentative D call TRBD2 (6 bases). The CDR3 has 15 residues. Looked up from germline, CDR1 is SGDLS and CDR2 is YYNGEE. V shed 4 bases and J shed 4 bases, with 17 bases lying between them. The CDR3 bases are TGTGCCAGCAGCTTGGGACTCCGGACGGGAGAGACCCAGTACTTC. Translating it yields CASSLGLRTGETQYF.

This CDR3 reads CASSWSRDFYEQFF. Written as DNA, the CDR3 is TGTGCCAGCAGTTGGTCCCGGGACTTTTATGAGCAGTTCTTC. The chain links TRBV27 to TRBJ2-1; D possibly corresponds to TRBD2 (6 bases). Trimming took 4 bases from V and 8 from J, leaving 15 bases between them. The germline V gene encodes CDR1 MNHEY and CDR2 SMNVEV (reference sequence). The CDR3 length is 14 residues.

CDR3 amino acids: CASSQETGTWMNTEAFF. The CDR3 coding sequence is TGCGCCAGCAGCCAAGAAACGGGGACTTGGATGAACACTGAAGCTTTCTTT. The rearrangement joins TRBV4-1 to TRBJ1-1; the D gene is possibly TRBD1 (5 bases). Germline loops: CDR1 MGHRA, CDR2 YSYEKL. The CDR3 loop spans 17 amino acids. Trimming stripped 0 bases from V and 0 bases from J, with 14 bases between.